The 7 T cell receptor beta chains presented below share a single source sample, sequenced in a study of molecular identifiers for immune sequencing clone quantification (dated by TCRdb to 2016 to 2019). Libraries were constructed by PCR. TCRdb records NextSeq 500 as the sequencer. TCRdb itself trimmed the public reads at Q25 with fastp, ran MiXCR and retained productive beta chains. Rows are combined by CDR3 protein, so each entry shows the most common genes and DNA. The sample records about 320,000 distinct CDR3 sequences, roughly a quarter of which are singletons. Of the sample, 0.7% to 0.95% falls within the top ten clones. Sequencing used naive CD8+ T cells from blood, with Jurkat cell RNA spiked in. The sample's cell subset or site, from its label and the paper: FACS-sorted CD8+CD4-CCR7+CD45RA+ naive T cells. These receptors all come from a human donor in good health. Some libraries in this study had Jurkat cell RNA spiked in.

CDR3 amino acids: CASSFGTKTTSYNEQFF. The CDR3 bases are TGTGCCAGCAGCTTCGGGACAAAAACAACATCCTACAATGAGCAGTTCTTC. This chain uses TRBV11-1 with TRBJ2-1, with D possibly TRBD1 on 6 matching bases. Germline-derived CDR1 and CDR2 are SGHAT and FQDESV (reference sequence). V lost 3 bases, J lost 1 base, and 16 bases lay in between. CDR3 length: 17 residues.

This clonotype was counted ten times or more. The chain couples TRBV5-6 to TRBJ1-4; 8 nucleotides align to TRBD1. This CDR3 is 15 amino acids long. V trimming: 4 bases; J trimming: 7 bases; junction bases outside the gene matches: 9. Germline CDR1 reads SGHDT; CDR2 reads YYEEEE. CDR3 nucleotides: TGTGCCAGCAGCCCTACGACAGGGGATTCTGAAAAACTGTTTTTT. Translating gives CASSPTTGDSEKLFF.

This clonotype was observed a handful of times. V usage is TRBV27 and J usage is TRBJ2-7, with D perhaps matching TRBD2 (5 bases). The CDR3 is 14 amino acids. The ends were cut back, 5 bases at V and 2 bases at J, with 13 bases in the middle. The germline V gene has CDR1 MNHEY and CDR2 SMNVEV (reference sequence). The CDR3 protein is CASSLKTRAYEQYF. The CDR3 coding sequence is TGTGCCAGCAGTCTTAAAACGAGGGCCTACGAGCAGTACTTC.

This clonotype has a handful of counts. The V call is TRBV30, the J call TRBJ1-1, with 7 nucleotides matching TRBD1. The V gene end was trimmed by 1 base and the J gene end by 0 bases; junction bases not matched to a gene: 5. This CDR3 has 15 residues. The germline V gene encodes CDR1 GTSNPN and CDR2 SVGIG (reference sequence). DNA of the CDR3: TGTGCCTGGAGTGAGGGACAGAGCATGAACACTGAAGCTTTCTTT. Its protein product is CAWSEGQSMNTEAFF.

This clonotype was recorded many times. The V gene is TRBV7-6, the J gene TRBJ2-5, with a tentative D call TRBD1 (5 bases). This CDR3 contains 13 residues. The ends were cut back, 4 bases at V and 1 base at J, with 7 bases in the middle. Germline CDR1 SGHVS, CDR2 FNYEAQ. The DNA for the CDR3 is TGTGCCAGCAGCTCAGGGTCCCAAGAGACCCAGTACTTC. It specifies CASSSGSQETQYF. The variable domain in full, with the rest retrieved from reference TRBV7-6 and TRBJ2-5, is GAGVSQSPRYKVTKRGQDVALRCDPISGHVSLYWYRQALGQGPEFLTYFNYEAQQDKSGLPNDRFSAERPEGSISTLTIQRTEQRDSAMYRCASSSGSQETQYFGPGTRLLVL.

This sequence joins TRBV4-1 and TRBJ2-3; D is possibly TRBD2 (5 bases). Trimming cost V 0 bases and J 0 bases, with 13 bases left between them. The CDR3 consists of 17 residues. Germline-derived CDR1 and CDR2 are MGHRA and YSYEKL. The CDR3 spells CASSQDEGLLSTDTQYF. The CDR3 DNA reads TGCGCCAGCAGCCAAGACGAGGGTCTTCTAAGCACAGATACGCAGTATTTT.

This chain joins TRBV27 and TRBJ2-3; D is unclear. Trimming removed 5 bases from V and 2 bases from J, with 14 bases in between. The CDR3 consists of 15 residues. Germline V gene lookup returns CDR1 MNHEY and CDR2 SMNVEV (reference sequence). The CDR3 DNA reads TGTGCCAGCAGTCCTCCCCGGGCCCACACAGATACGCAGTATTTT. Its translation: CASSPPRAHTDTQYF.